Listed here are 18 T cell receptor beta chains from one sample, sequenced in a study of cytomegalovirus exposure and HLA in healthy donors. With 60 Vbeta and 13 Jbeta primers, the PCR was carried out. TCRdb keeps only in-frame clones here, not all; method: immunoSEQ multiplex PCR. This table holds roughly 150,000 clones, roughly 85% found once. Specimen: PBMCs. The receptors shown here come from a man aged 40-50 years in good health and CMV-seropositive.

The rearrangement uses TRBV9 and TRBJ1-2; tentatively, D is TRBD1 (5 bases). V was clipped by 4 bases and J by 8 bases, with 18 bases between them. Per the germline V gene, CDR1 is SGDLS and CDR2 is YYNGEE. This CDR3 is built from 14 residues. This CDR3 is CASSPLGGAGGYTF. The CDR3 region has the DNA TGTGCCAGCAGCCCCCTCGGAGGGGCAGGGGGCTACACCTTC.

This clone occurred a few times. V usage is TRBV6-1 and J usage is TRBJ1-3, with D unresolved. The length of the CDR3 is 14 residues. Germline V gene sequence: CDR1 MNHNS, CDR2 SASEGT. Trimming left V 8 bases short and J 0 bases short, with 11 bases between. The chain's CDR3 is CASYSRGSGNTIYF. Here the CDR3 DNA reads TGTGCCAGCTACTCCCGGGGCTCTGGAAACACCATATATTTT.

This chain uses TRBV27 with TRBJ1-2; 8 bases agree with TRBD1. Trimming removed 0 bases from V and 3 bases from J; junction bases left unmatched: 9. Germline V gene data show CDR1 as MNHEY and CDR2 as SMNVEV (reference sequence). The CDR3 runs 17 residues. The CDR3 reads CASSLSLSRGRDYGYTF. The CDR3, as DNA: TGTGCCAGCAGTTTATCCCTCTCCAGGGGGCGAGACTATGGCTACACCTTC.

The J gene is TRBJ1-2, the V gene TRBV28; maybe TRBD1 (5 bases). The CDR3 covers 14 residues. Germline CDR1 and CDR2: MDHEN and SYDVKM. Between the trimmed V and J ends, which lost 7 bases and 2 bases, there was a span of 14 bases. The CDR3, as DNA: TGTGCCAGCATCGCCGGACAATCCAACTATGGCTACACCTTC. Its protein is CASIAGQSNYGYTF.

V gene TRBV28 combines with J gene TRBJ1-1; D remains ambiguous. V lost 4 bases to trimming and J lost 0 bases, with 6 bases between them. Looked up from germline, CDR1 is MDHEN and CDR2 is SYDVKM. This CDR3 is built from 13 residues. The CDR3 nucleotides are TGTGCCAGCAGTTCACTCATGAACACTGAAGCTTTCTTT. This gives the protein CASSSLMNTEAFF. Supplemented by reference TRBV28 and TRBJ1-1, the full variable domain reads DVKVTQSSRYLVKRTGEKVFLECVQDMDHENMFWYRQDPGLGLRLIYFSYDVKMKEKGDIPEGYSVSREKKERFSLILESASTNQTSMYLCASSSLMNTEAFFGQGTRLTVV.

V is TRBV7-2 and J is TRBJ1-3, with D maybe TRBD1 (6 bases). The CDR3 has 14 amino acids. The ends were cut back, 3 bases at V and 3 bases at J, with 9 bases in the middle. In germline, CDR1 is SGHTA, CDR2 FQGNSA. This chain's CDR3 is CASSFEGVGNTIYF. Here the CDR3 DNA reads TGTGCCAGCAGCTTCGAGGGGGTTGGAAACACCATATATTTT.

The J gene is TRBJ2-1, the V gene TRBV7-8; D is possibly TRBD1 (6 bases). The CDR3 loop spans 13 amino acids. Germline V gene data show CDR1 as SGHVS and CDR2 as FQNEAQ. V gave up 2 bases and J gave up 6 bases, with 8 bases separating them. The CDR3 sequence is CASSLYRANEQFF. The CDR3 coding sequence is TGTGCCAGCAGCTTATACAGGGCCAATGAGCAGTTCTTC.

This chain joins TRBV7-9 and TRBJ1-2; 8 nucleotides align to TRBD1. The CDR3 is 14 residues long. Per germline, CDR1 SEHNR and CDR2 FQNEAQ (reference sequence). V shed 3 bases and J 4 bases; nucleotides not matched to a gene: 4. The CDR3 nucleotides read TGTGCCAGCAGCTTCCAGGGGACAGGCTATGGCTACACCTTC. Protein product: CASSFQGTGYGYTF.

The chain joins TRBV19 to TRBJ1-2; 10 nucleotides agree with TRBD1. Germline V CDR1 and CDR2: LNHDA, SQIVND (reference sequence). CDR3 size: 14 residues. The junction had 10 bases not matched to a gene; V was cut back by 7 bases and J by 8 bases. The CDR3 here is CASIGTGALRGYTF. The CDR3 DNA sequence: TGTGCCAGTATCGGGACAGGGGCCCTTCGAGGCTACACCTTC.

The rearrangement links TRBV5-1 to TRBJ1-4, with D tentatively TRBD1 (5 bases). This CDR3 comprises 15 residues. From germline, CDR1 is SGHRS and CDR2 YFSETQ. V was cut by 0 bases and J by 8 bases, with 14 bases left in between. CDR3 in DNA: TGCGCCAGCAGCTTGGGGCCGGGGGGAGCGGAAAAACTGTTTTTT. It translates to CASSLGPGGAEKLFF.

In this sample, this clone turned up once. The chain has TRBV5-1 and TRBJ2-1; 14 bases fit TRBD2. This CDR3 is built from 16 residues. CDR1 is SGHRS, CDR2 YFSETQ, per germline. V trimming: 3 bases; J trimming: 2 bases; junction bases outside the gene matches: 1. In nucleotides, the CDR3 is TGCGCCAGCAGCTGGGGACTAGCGGGAGCCTACAATGAGCAGTTCTTC. Translation gives CASSWGLAGAYNEQFF.

This clone showed up just a few times. The chain joins TRBV4-1 to TRBJ1-1, with D maybe TRBD1 (6 bases). The V end was cut by 1 base, the J end by 1 base, with 10 bases between. Germline V lookup: CDR1 MGHRA, CDR2 YSYEKL. This CDR3 has 15 amino acids. CDR3 amino acids: CASSQVQGQNTEAFF. CDR3 bases: TGCGCCAGCAGCCAAGTACAGGGACAGAACACTGAAGCTTTCTTT.

V usage is TRBV7-2 and J usage is TRBJ2-1; TRBD2 matches at 7 bases. From germline, CDR1 is SGHTA and CDR2 FQGNSA. CDR3 length equals 14 residues. Trimming at V came to 2 bases and at J to 2 bases, leaving 0 bases not matched to a gene. The CDR3 DNA follows: TGTGCCAGCAGCTTACGGGGGGCCTACAATGAGCAGTTCTTC. This encodes CASSLRGAYNEQFF.

The chain recombines TRBV4-2 with TRBJ1-1; D not resolved. The CDR3 is 15 residues long. CDR1 and CDR2 from the germline V gene are LGHNA and YNFKEQ. Trimming removed 0 bases from V and 3 bases from J, with 11 bases in between. The CDR3 DNA sequence: TGTGCCAGCAGCCAAGATGGGCGTCCGGACACTGAAGCTTTCTTT. Translating gives CASSQDGRPDTEAFF.

The rearrangement links TRBV5-1 to TRBJ1-6, with 12 nucleotides matching TRBD1. The V gene's germline CDR1 is SGHRS and CDR2 YFSETQ. This CDR3 contains 15 residues. J gave up 8 bases and V 3 bases, and 3 bases lay outside the gene matches. The CDR3, as DNA: TGCGCCAGCAGCTCGGGACAGGGGGCGCATTCACCCCTCCACTTT. This sequence encodes CASSSGQGAHSPLHF.

The chain links TRBV5-6 to TRBJ2-3; a weak D match, TRBD1 (6 bases). Germline CDR1 and CDR2: SGHDT and YYEEEE. The CDR3 is made up of 14 amino acids. V was trimmed by 2 bases and J by 5 bases, leaving 12 bases between them. For the CDR3, the DNA is TGTGCCAGCAGCTTCGGGCAGGGGCGAGATACGCAGTATTTT. Amino acid sequence: CASSFGQGRDTQYF.

The chain links TRBV6-1 to TRBJ2-1; TRBD2 aligns across 12 bases. The V gene end was trimmed by 10 bases and the J gene end by 9 bases; junction bases not matched to a gene: 13. Germline assignment: CDR1 MNHNS and CDR2 SASEGT. This CDR3 is built from 15 residues. CDR3 nucleotides: TGTGCCACCAGAGAGACTAGCGGGAGAAGAGGTGAGCAGTTCTTC. Its translation: CATRETSGRRGEQFF.

The chain employs TRBV27 and TRBJ1-1; possibly TRBD1 for D (5 bases). This CDR3 contains 12 residues. Germline assignment: CDR1 MNHEY and CDR2 SMNVEV (reference sequence). V dropped 6 bases and J dropped 4 bases, with 9 bases sitting between them. CDR3 in amino acids: CASRDGGTEAFF. The CDR3 DNA reads TGTGCCAGCAGAGACGGGGGCACTGAAGCTTTCTTT.